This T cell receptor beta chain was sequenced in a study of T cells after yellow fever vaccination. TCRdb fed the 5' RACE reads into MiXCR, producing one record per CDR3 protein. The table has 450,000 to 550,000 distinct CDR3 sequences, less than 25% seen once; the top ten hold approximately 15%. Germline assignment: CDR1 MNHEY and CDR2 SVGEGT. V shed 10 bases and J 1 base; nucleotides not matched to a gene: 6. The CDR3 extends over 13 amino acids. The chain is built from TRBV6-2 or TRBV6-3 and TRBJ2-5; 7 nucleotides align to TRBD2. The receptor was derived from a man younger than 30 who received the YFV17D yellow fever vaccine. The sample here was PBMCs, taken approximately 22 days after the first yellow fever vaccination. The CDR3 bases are TGTGCCACCTTTAGCGGGTTCCAAGAGACCCAGTACTTC. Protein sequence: CATFSGFQETQYF.